One sample yielded the 5 T cell receptor beta chains listed below, sequenced in a study of cytomegalovirus exposure and HLA in healthy donors. PCR used 60 Vbeta primers and 13 Jbeta primers. The method was immunoSEQ multiplex PCR; TCRdb's version includes in-frame clones alone and lacks a portion of them. The table lists over 150,000 clones, 77% of them singletons. Sequenced sample: PBMCs. All receptors come from a woman between 55 and 75 years old in good health and CMV-seropositive.

This clone was recorded only once. V and J are TRBV11-2 and TRBJ2-3, with TRBD1 as a possible D gene (5 bases). V lost 4 bases, J lost 0 bases, and 11 bases lay in between. The CDR3 contains 15 residues. Germline assignment: CDR1 SGHAT and CDR2 FQNNGV. Here the CDR3 DNA reads TGTGCCAGCAGCTCCACAGGCTTAAGCACAGATACGCAGTATTTT. Translating it yields CASSSTGLSTDTQYF.

The chain is built from TRBV30 and TRBJ1-4; D uncertain. Trimming removed 0 bases at V and 1 base at J, with 9 bases between. Germline V gives CDR1 GTSNPN, CDR2 SVGIG (reference sequence). CDR3 length equals 15 residues. CDR3 protein: CAWSVRGGTNEKLFF. In DNA form, the CDR3 reads TGTGCCTGGAGTGTACGAGGAGGAACTAATGAAAAACTGTTTTTT.

This rearrangement joins TRBV12-2 to TRBJ1-3; the table's D call, TRBD1, has no DNA check behind it. TRBV12-2 is shown as a pseudogene. The CDR3 length is 15 residues. In DNA, the CDR3 is TGTGCAAGTCGCTTAGGGGGGCGCTCTGGAAACACCATATATTTT. Residues: CASRLGGRSGNTIYF.

The chain links TRBV6-5 to TRBJ2-2; 7 nucleotides match TRBD1. The CDR3 totals 15 residues. V lost 5 bases to trimming and J lost 7 bases; unmatched junction nucleotides: 10. The germline CDR1 and CDR2 sequences are MNHEY and SVGAGI. Here the CDR3 reads CASSRDRDLHGELFF. The CDR3 DNA reads as TGTGCCAGCAGTCGTGACAGGGATTTACACGGGGAGCTGTTTTTT.

V gene TRBV5-8 combines with J gene TRBJ2-5; 7 bases match TRBD1. The DNA end lines up better with TRBJ2-7; the J call may be wrong. Per the germline V gene, CDR1 is SGHTS and CDR2 is YDEGEE. CDR3 length: 15 residues. The CDR3 here is CASSLPGTASYEQYF. Here the CDR3 DNA reads TGTGCCAGCAGCTTACCCGGGACAGCCTCCTACGAGCAGTACTTC.